This T cell receptor (beta chain) was sequenced in a study of shared clonotypes between healthy human individuals. Study details: In total, the donors were a couple of women and a few men aged 18 to 49.

Study-wide findings and caveats: Some clonotypes were shared by all four sorted-subset donors, while others were not shared. The non-shared ones had lower generation probabilities than the shared ones.

TCRdb's table, derived via immunoSEQ multiplex PCR, lists solely in-frame clones and lacks some. The table lists about 1.1 million clones, approximately 80% of them singletons. Recent vaccinations or acute infections were absent in the healthy HIV-negative adult donors. Notes on this clone: Its specificity is unknown.

Germline V gene data show CDR1 as DFQATT and CDR2 as SNEGSKA (reference sequence). V shed 1 base and J shed 7 bases, with 5 bases lying between them. This CDR3 contains 11 residues. This TCR came from a man younger than 35 in good health. Some clones in this sample may be carry-over from other donors' samples. This chain joins TRBV20-1 and TRBJ1-3; D gene ambiguous. Source material: memory CD4+ T cells from PBMCs. Indicated subset: CD45RA-negative fraction. Written as DNA, the CDR3 is TGCAGTGCTAGAGTTCAGAACACCATATATTTT. Translated, it gives CSARVQNTIYF.